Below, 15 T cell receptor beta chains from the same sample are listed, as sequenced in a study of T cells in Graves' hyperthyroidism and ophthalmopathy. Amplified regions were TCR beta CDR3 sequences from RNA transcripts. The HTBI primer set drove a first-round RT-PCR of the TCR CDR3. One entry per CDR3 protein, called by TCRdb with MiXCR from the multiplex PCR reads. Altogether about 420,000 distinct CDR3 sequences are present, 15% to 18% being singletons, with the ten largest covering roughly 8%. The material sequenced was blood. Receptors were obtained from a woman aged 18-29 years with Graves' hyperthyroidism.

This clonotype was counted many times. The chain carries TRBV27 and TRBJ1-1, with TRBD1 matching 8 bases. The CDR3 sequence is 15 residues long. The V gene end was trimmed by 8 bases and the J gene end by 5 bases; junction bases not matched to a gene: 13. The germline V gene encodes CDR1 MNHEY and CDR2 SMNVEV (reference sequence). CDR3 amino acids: CASDSLRGRGTEAFF. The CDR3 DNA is TGTGCCAGCGACTCACTCAGGGGGCGCGGGACTGAAGCTTTCTTT.

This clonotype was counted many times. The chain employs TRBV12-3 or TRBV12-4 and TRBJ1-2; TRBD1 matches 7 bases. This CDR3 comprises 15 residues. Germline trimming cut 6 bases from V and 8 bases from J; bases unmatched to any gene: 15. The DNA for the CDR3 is TGTGCCAGCAGCACCCGACAGGGAGGTATGAACGGCTACACCTTC. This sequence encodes CASSTRQGGMNGYTF.

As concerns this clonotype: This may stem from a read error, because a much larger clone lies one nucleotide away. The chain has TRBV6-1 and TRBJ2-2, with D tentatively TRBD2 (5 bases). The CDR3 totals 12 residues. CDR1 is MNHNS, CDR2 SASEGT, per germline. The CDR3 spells CASRSYTGEPFF. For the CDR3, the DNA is TGTGCCAGCAGATCTTACACCGGGGAGCCGTTTTTT.

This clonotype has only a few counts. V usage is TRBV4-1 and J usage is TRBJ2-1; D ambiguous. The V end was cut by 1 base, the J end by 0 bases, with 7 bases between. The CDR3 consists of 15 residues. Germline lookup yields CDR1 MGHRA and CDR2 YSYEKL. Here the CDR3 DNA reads TGCGCCAGCAGCCAAGTCACAGCCTCCTACAATGAGCAGTTCTTC. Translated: CASSQVTASYNEQFF.

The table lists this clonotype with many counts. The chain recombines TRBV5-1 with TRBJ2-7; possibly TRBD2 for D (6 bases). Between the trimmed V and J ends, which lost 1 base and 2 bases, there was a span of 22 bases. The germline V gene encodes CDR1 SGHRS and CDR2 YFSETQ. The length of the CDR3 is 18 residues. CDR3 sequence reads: CASSLTVVPGLAPYEQYF. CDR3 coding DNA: TGCGCCAGCAGCTTGACTGTAGTCCCGGGACTGGCACCCTACGAGCAGTACTTC.

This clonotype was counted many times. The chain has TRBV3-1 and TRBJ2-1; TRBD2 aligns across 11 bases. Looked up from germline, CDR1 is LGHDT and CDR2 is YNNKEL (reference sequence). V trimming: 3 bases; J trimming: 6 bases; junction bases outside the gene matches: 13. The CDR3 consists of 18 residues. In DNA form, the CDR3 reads TGTGCCAGCAGCCAGGAGACTAGCGGGACGTGGGATGGCAATGAGCAGTTCTTC. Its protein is CASSQETSGTWDGNEQFF.

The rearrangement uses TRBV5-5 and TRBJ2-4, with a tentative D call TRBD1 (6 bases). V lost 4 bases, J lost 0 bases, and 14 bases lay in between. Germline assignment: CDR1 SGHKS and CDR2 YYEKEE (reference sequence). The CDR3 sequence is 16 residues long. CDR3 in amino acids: CASSRGARGAKNIQYF. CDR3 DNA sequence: TGTGCCAGCAGCCGTGGGGCCAGGGGAGCCAAAAACATTCAGTACTTC.

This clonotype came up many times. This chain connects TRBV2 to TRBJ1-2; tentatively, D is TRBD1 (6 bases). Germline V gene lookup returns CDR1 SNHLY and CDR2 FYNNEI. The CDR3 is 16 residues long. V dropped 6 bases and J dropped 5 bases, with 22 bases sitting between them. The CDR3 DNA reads TGTGCCAGCAGAGAGGGCGGGGGCGTCGTTTATTATGGCTACACCTTC. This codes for CASREGGGVVYYGYTF.

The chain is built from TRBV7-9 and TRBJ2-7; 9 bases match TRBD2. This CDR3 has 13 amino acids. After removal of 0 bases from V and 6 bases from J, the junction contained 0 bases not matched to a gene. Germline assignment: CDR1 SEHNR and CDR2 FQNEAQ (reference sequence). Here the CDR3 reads CASSLASGSEQYF. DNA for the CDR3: TGTGCCAGCAGCTTAGCTAGCGGGAGCGAGCAGTACTTC.

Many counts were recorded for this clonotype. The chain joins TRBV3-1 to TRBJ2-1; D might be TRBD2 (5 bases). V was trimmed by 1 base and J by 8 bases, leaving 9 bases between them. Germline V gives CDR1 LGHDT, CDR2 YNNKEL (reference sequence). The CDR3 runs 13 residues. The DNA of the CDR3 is TGTGCCAGCAGCCAAGGTGGAGCGGATGAGCAGTTCTTC. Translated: CASSQGGADEQFF.

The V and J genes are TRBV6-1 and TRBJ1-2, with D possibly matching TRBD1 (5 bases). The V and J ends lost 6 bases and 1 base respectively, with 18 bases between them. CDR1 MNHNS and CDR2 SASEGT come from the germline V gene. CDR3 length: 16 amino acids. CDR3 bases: TGTGCCAGCAGCTCCTCTCGGGGGGTGAATAACTATGGCTACACCTTC. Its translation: CASSSSRGVNNYGYTF.

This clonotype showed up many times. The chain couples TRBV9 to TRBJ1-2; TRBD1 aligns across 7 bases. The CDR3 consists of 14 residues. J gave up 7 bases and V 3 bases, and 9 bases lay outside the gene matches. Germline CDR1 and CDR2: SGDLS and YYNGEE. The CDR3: CASSATTGISGYTF. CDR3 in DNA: TGTGCCAGCAGCGCTACGACAGGGATCAGTGGCTACACCTTC.

The CDR3 coding sequence is TGTGCCAGCAGCCCCAGGGCGGGAGGGTGGTCCTACAATGAGCAGTTCTTC. Its protein product is CASSPRAGGWSYNEQFF. The V and J genes are TRBV3-1 and TRBJ2-1, with 9 bases lining up with TRBD2. This CDR3 is built from 17 residues. Trimming cost V 4 bases and J 1 base; bases outside gene matches: 8. Germline V gene sequence: CDR1 LGHDT, CDR2 YNNKEL (reference sequence).

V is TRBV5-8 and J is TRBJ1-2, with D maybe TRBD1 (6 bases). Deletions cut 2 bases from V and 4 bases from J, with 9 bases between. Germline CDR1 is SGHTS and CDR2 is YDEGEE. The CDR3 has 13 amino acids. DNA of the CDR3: TGTGCCAGCAGCTTTGGACAGATCTATGGCTACACCTTC. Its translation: CASSFGQIYGYTF.

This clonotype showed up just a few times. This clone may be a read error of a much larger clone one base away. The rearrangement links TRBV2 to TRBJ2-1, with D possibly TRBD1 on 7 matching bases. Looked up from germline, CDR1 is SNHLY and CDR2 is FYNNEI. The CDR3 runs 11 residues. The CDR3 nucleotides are TGTGCCGGCAGGGGGGTCAATGAGCAGTTCTTC. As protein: CAGRGVNEQFF.